The 18 T cell receptor beta chains reported below all come from one sample, sequenced in a study of blood T cell repertoires in COVID-19. The assay was immunoSEQ multiplex PCR, and TCRdb's table has in-frame clones only and misses some. The sample carries around 190,000 clones, roughly 88% recorded once. The specimen was peripheral blood. The receptors originated from a human donor in a cohort sampled during active COVID-19.

J is TRBJ2-1 and V is TRBV27; D is unclear. With 6 bases removed from V and 6 bases from J, the gap between germline ends came to 9 bases. CDR1 is MNHEY and CDR2 is SMNVEV in the germline V gene (reference sequence). This CDR3 contains 12 residues. CDR3 protein: CASSRLGNEQFF. The CDR3 coding sequence is TGTGCCAGCAGCCGACTTGGCAATGAGCAGTTCTTC.

This clone was detected only once. The rearrangement joins TRBV4-2 to TRBJ2-7; possible D gene TRBD1, 5 bases. The germline V gene has CDR1 LGHNA and CDR2 YNFKEQ. The V end was cut by 0 bases, the J end by 3 bases, with 12 bases between. The CDR3 has 15 residues. CDR3 sequence (DNA): TGTGCCAGCAGCCAAGATGGGGCGCTCAACTACGAGCAGTACTTC. Its translation: CASSQDGALNYEQYF.

V gene TRBV3-1 (or the pseudogene TRBV3-2) combines with J gene TRBJ1-3; D is perhaps TRBD1 (5 bases). Trimming removed 4 bases from V and 2 bases from J, with 9 bases in between. Germline CDR1 LGHDT, CDR2 YNNKEL (reference sequence). CDR3 length: 14 amino acids. In DNA, the CDR3 is TGTGCCAGCAGCCCCGGACATGCTGGAAACACCATATATTTT. It encodes CASSPGHAGNTIYF.

This clone was counted between two and nine times. The V call is TRBV9, the J call TRBJ1-1; D remains ambiguous. The germline gives CDR1 SGDLS, CDR2 YYNGEE. V was trimmed by 0 bases and J by 4 bases, leaving 10 bases between them. The CDR3 is 14 residues long. The CDR3 loop is CASSVGQAGTEAFF. The CDR3 DNA reads TGTGCCAGCAGCGTAGGGCAGGCGGGCACTGAAGCTTTCTTT. Complete variable domain (other parts from reference TRBV9 and TRBJ1-1): DSGVTQTPKHLITATGQRVTLRCSPRSGDLSVYWYQQSLDQGLQFLIQYYNGEERAKGNILERFSAQQFPDLHSELNLSSLELGDSALYFCASSVGQAGTEAFFGQGTRLTVV.

The chain recombines TRBV5-1 with TRBJ2-7; TRBD2 matches 7 bases. V gave up 0 bases and J gave up 4 bases; unmatched junction bases: 10. The CDR3 is 16 amino acids. Per the germline V gene, CDR1 is SGHRS and CDR2 is YFSETQ. CDR3 loop: CASSLGPGGGTYEQYF. DNA of the CDR3: TGCGCCAGCAGCTTGGGCCCGGGAGGAGGGACTTACGAGCAGTACTTC.

This rearrangement joins TRBV6-1 to TRBJ2-2; the D is unclear. The CDR3 extends over 16 amino acids. Germline CDR1 is MNHNS and CDR2 is SASEGT. V lost 1 base to trimming and J lost 2 bases, with 11 bases between them. The DNA of the CDR3 is TGTGCCAGCAGTGAAGTTGTTTGGGCAAACACCGGGGAGCTGTTTTTT. Protein sequence: CASSEVVWANTGELFF.

The table lists this clone with a few counts. The chain employs TRBV18 and TRBJ2-1; TRBD2 matches at 7 bases. This CDR3 spans 17 amino acids. V dropped 4 bases and J dropped 0; count of bases not matched to a gene: 9. CDR1 is KGHSH, CDR2 LQKENI, per germline. The CDR3 sequence is CASSLGGRRSSYNEQFF. CDR3 nucleotides: TGTGCCAGCTCACTCGGGGGGAGGCGGAGCTCCTACAATGAGCAGTTCTTC.

The chain uses TRBV19 and TRBJ2-7; 10 bases align to TRBD1. Germline loops: CDR1 LNHDA, CDR2 SQIVND (reference sequence). This CDR3 has 14 residues. The V segment lost 3 bases and the J segment 4 bases; nucleotides outside the gene matches: 3. CDR3 in amino acids: CASSMGTGEYEQYF. The CDR3 nucleotides are TGTGCCAGTAGTATGGGGACAGGGGAATACGAGCAGTACTTC. Using reference TRBV19 and TRBJ2-7 for the parts outside the CDR3, the full variable domain is DGGITQSPKYLFRKEGQNVTLSCEQNLNHDAMYWYRQDPGQGLRLIYYSQIVNDFQKGDIAEGYSVSREKKESFPLTVTSAQKNPTAFYLCASSMGTGEYEQYFGPGTRLTVT.

This chain connects TRBV19 to TRBJ1-3, with D uncertain. The CDR3 contains 12 residues. From germline, CDR1 is LNHDA and CDR2 SQIVND (reference sequence). V was shortened by 4 bases and J by 3 bases, with 4 bases between the two germline ends. The CDR3 loop reads CASSTLGNTIYF. The DNA for the CDR3 is TGTGCCAGTAGTACTCTTGGAAACACCATATATTTT.

J is TRBJ2-3 and V is TRBV29-1, with 13 bases that match TRBD2. V was pared by 3 bases and J by 0 bases, with 6 bases of the junction left unmatched. There are 17 residues in the CDR3. Germline V gene data show CDR1 as SQVTM and CDR2 as ANQGSEA. CDR3 sequence: CSVDGTSGTSSTDTQYF. The CDR3 DNA reads TGCAGCGTTGATGGGACTAGCGGGACCTCTAGCACAGATACGCAGTATTTT.

This sequence joins TRBV7-9 and TRBJ2-7; weak D call: TRBD2 (5 bases). The V end was cut by 5 bases, the J end by 6 bases, with 14 bases between. Germline V CDR1 and CDR2: SEHNR, FQNEAQ (reference sequence). CDR3 length: 13 residues. The CDR3 sequence is CASSPGLPAEQYF. The CDR3 bases are TGTGCCAGCAGCCCCGGACTCCCAGCCGAGCAGTACTTC.

V and J are TRBV15 and TRBJ2-1; maybe TRBD2 (6 bases). Per germline, CDR1 LNHNV and CDR2 YYDKDF (reference sequence). The CDR3 has 15 residues. The V gene lost 3 bases and the J gene lost 5 bases, with 14 bases spanning the gap. The chain's CDR3 is CATSSDLAPNNEQFF. The CDR3 DNA reads as TGTGCCACCAGCAGTGATCTAGCGCCCAACAATGAGCAGTTCTTC.

J is TRBJ1-2 and V is TRBV6-5, with 7 bases aligning to TRBD1. V shed 5 bases, J shed 4 bases, and the junction held 7 bases outside the gene matches. This CDR3 is 14 amino acids long. Germline CDR1 and CDR2: MNHEY and SVGAGI. The CDR3: CASSRTGWGYGYTF. In DNA form, the CDR3 reads TGTGCCAGCAGTCGGACAGGTTGGGGCTATGGCTACACCTTC.

The gene calls are TRBV4-1 and TRBJ2-2; 10 bases line up with TRBD1. The CDR3 totals 16 residues. V lost 3 bases and J lost 1; bases outside the gene matches: 2. Germline V gene lookup returns CDR1 MGHRA and CDR2 YSYEKL. As DNA, the CDR3 is TGCGCCAGCAGCCATGGACAGGGGGTGAACACCGGGGAGCTGTTTTTT. This encodes CASSHGQGVNTGELFF.

This clone was recorded once. The rearrangement joins TRBV20-1 to TRBJ1-5; D call uncertain. The V gene lost 3 bases and the J gene lost 1 base, with 13 bases spanning the gap. Germline V gene data show CDR1 as DFQATT and CDR2 as SNEGSKA (reference sequence). The CDR3 length is 15 residues. CDR3 sequence reads: CSASYAVRSNQPQHF. As DNA, the CDR3 is TGCAGTGCTAGTTATGCGGTCCGGAGCAATCAGCCCCAGCATTTT.

This sequence joins TRBV15 and TRBJ2-3, with TRBD2 matching 10 bases. The germline CDR1 and CDR2 sequences are LNHNV and YYDKDF (reference sequence). After removal of 8 bases from V and 4 bases from J, the junction contained 15 bases not matched to a gene. The CDR3 runs to 17 residues. CDR3 sequence (DNA): TGTGCCACCCAGAGGCAGCGGGAGGGCCTATCCGCAGATACGCAGTATTTT. Encoded protein: CATQRQREGLSADTQYF.

This clone came up once. The chain employs TRBV28 and TRBJ2-2, with 11 bases matching TRBD2. Germline V gene data show CDR1 as MDHEN and CDR2 as SYDVKM. The CDR3 sequence is 15 residues long. The V gene end was trimmed by 8 bases and the J gene end by 4 bases; junction bases not matched to a gene: 6. The CDR3 region is CASQLAGAGTGELFF. The CDR3 bases are TGTGCCAGCCAACTAGCGGGAGCCGGCACCGGGGAGCTGTTTTTT.

This clone was seen a single time. J is TRBJ1-1 and V is TRBV5-1; D call uncertain. CDR1 SGHRS and CDR2 YFSETQ come from the germline V gene. The germline V and J ends were trimmed by 2 bases and 8 bases, with 16 bases remaining between them. This CDR3 comprises 14 residues. In DNA form, the CDR3 reads TGCGCCAGCAGCTTTGGTTCGAGTGGAGGGGAAGCTTTCTTT. Translating it yields CASSFGSSGGEAFF.